These T cell receptor beta chains were read from a single sample in a study of cytomegalovirus exposure and HLA in healthy donors. Using immunoSEQ multiplex PCR, the repertoire was profiled, and TCRdb retains in-frame clones only, with some absent. The sample has about 55,000 clones, about 77% seen once; the top ten hold 2% to 3%. Sequenced material: PBMCs. The receptors stem from a female donor in good health and CMV-seronegative. CDR3s include the opening cysteine and the closing phenylalanine or tryptophan. Each record gives: J gene, D gene, clone size, V gene, CDR3 protein, CDR3 DNA. The D gene is left open where the match is weak. Size tells how often a clone was seen (once, few, many) or the class of an expanded clone, and some rows leave it out.

J gene: TRBJ2-1; D gene: .; clone size: .; V gene: TRBV27; CDR3 protein: CATRPPSSYNEQFF; CDR3 DNA: TGTGCCACCCGTCCCCCCTCCTCCTACAATGAGCAGTTCTTC
J gene: TRBJ1-2; D gene: .; clone size: few; V gene: TRBV10-3; CDR3 protein: CAISESAENYGYTF; CDR3 DNA: TGTGCCATCAGTGAGTCCGCAGAAAACTATGGCTACACCTTC
J gene: TRBJ2-2; D gene: .; clone size: few; V gene: TRBV30; CDR3 protein: CAWSVLLGSGELFF; CDR3 DNA: TGTGCCTGGAGTGTACTATTGGGTTCCGGGGAGCTGTTTTTT
J gene: TRBJ1-1; D gene: .; clone size: .; V gene: TRBV27; CDR3 protein: CASSTGPEAFF; CDR3 DNA: TGTGCCAGCAGCACAGGGCCTGAAGCTTTCTTT
J gene: TRBJ2-3; D gene: .; clone size: .; V gene: TRBV5-4; CDR3 protein: CASSLDNRGTDTQYF; CDR3 DNA: TGTGCCAGCAGCTTGGATAACAGGGGCACAGATACGCAGTATTTT
J gene: TRBJ2-1; D gene: TRBD2; clone size: once; V gene: TRBV9; CDR3 protein: CASSVGGGRAANEQFF; CDR3 DNA: TGTGCCAGCAGCGTAGGGGGCGGGAGGGCCGCGAATGAGCAGTTCTTC
J gene: TRBJ2-2; D gene: .; clone size: .; V gene: TRBV7-2; CDR3 protein: CASSPDYSTGELFF; CDR3 DNA: TGTGCCAGCAGCCCCGACTATTCAACCGGGGAGCTGTTTTTT
J gene: TRBJ1-6; D gene: TRBD1; clone size: .; V gene: TRBV6-5; CDR3 protein: CASSPTGNYNSPLHF; CDR3 DNA: TGTGCCAGCAGTCCGACAGGGAACTATAATTCACCCCTCCACTTT
J gene: TRBJ1-5; D gene: .; clone size: .; V gene: TRBV7-9; CDR3 protein: CASSLGSGAQHF; CDR3 DNA: TGTGCCAGCAGCTTAGGCTCGGGAGCCCAGCATTTT
J gene: TRBJ2-1; D gene: .; clone size: once; V gene: TRBV4-3; CDR3 protein: CASSQETVSAYNEQFF; CDR3 DNA: TGCGCCAGCAGCCAAGAGACAGTTTCAGCATACAATGAGCAGTTCTTC
J gene: TRBJ2-5; D gene: TRBD1; clone size: .; V gene: TRBV11-3; CDR3 protein: CASSRTGAETQYF; CDR3 DNA: TGTGCCAGCTCTAGGACAGGAGCAGAGACCCAGTACTTC
J gene: TRBJ1-3; D gene: .; clone size: .; V gene: TRBV27; CDR3 protein: CASSSLIGTGNTIYF; CDR3 DNA: TGTGCCAGCAGTTCCTTAATCGGTACTGGAAACACCATATATTTT
J gene: TRBJ1-2; D gene: TRBD1; clone size: .; V gene: TRBV9; CDR3 protein: CASSVRDRGEYGYTF; CDR3 DNA: TGTGCCAGCAGCGTTCGAGACAGGGGTGAATATGGCTACACCTTC
J gene: TRBJ1-2; D gene: .; clone size: .; V gene: TRBV30; CDR3 protein: CAWSGQKRVLYGYTF; CDR3 DNA: TGTGCCTGGAGTGGGCAAAAGAGGGTCCTCTATGGCTACACCTTC
J gene: TRBJ2-1; D gene: .; clone size: few; V gene: TRBV6-4; CDR3 protein: CASSDSAGPYNEQFF; CDR3 DNA: TGTGCCAGCAGTGACTCTGCGGGGCCCTACAATGAGCAGTTCTTC
J gene: TRBJ1-2; D gene: TRBD1; clone size: .; V gene: TRBV28; CDR3 protein: CASRALPGTVVLGYTF; CDR3 DNA: TGCGCCAGCAGAGCTCTTCCCGGGACAGTTGTTCTTGGCTACACCTTC
J gene: TRBJ2-7; D gene: TRBD2; clone size: .; V gene: TRBV4-2; CDR3 protein: CASSQGSLAGVGEQYF; CDR3 DNA: TGTGCCAGCAGCCAAGGATCCCTAGCGGGAGTTGGCGAGCAGTACTTC
J gene: TRBJ2-1; D gene: TRBD2; clone size: .; V gene: TRBV6-6; CDR3 protein: CASNERETVNEQFF; CDR3 DNA: TGTGCCAGCAATGAGCGGGAGACGGTTAATGAGCAGTTCTTC
J gene: TRBJ2-1; D gene: TRBD2; clone size: few; V gene: TRBV15; CDR3 protein: CATSRGISGTSYNEQFF; CDR3 DNA: TGTGCCACCAGCAGGGGGATTAGCGGGACCTCCTACAATGAGCAGTTCTTC
J gene: TRBJ2-5; D gene: TRBD2; clone size: .; V gene: TRBV5-6; CDR3 protein: CASSLGATSRMRETQYF; CDR3 DNA: TGTGCCAGCAGCTTGGGGGCGACTAGCAGGATGAGGGAGACCCAGTACTTC
J gene: TRBJ2-7; D gene: TRBD1; clone size: .; V gene: TRBV29-1; CDR3 protein: CSVVSQGAGEQYF; CDR3 DNA: TGCAGCGTTGTGTCGCAGGGGGCGGGGGAGCAGTACTTC
J gene: TRBJ2-3; D gene: .; clone size: .; V gene: TRBV19; CDR3 protein: CASSIGSTDTQYF; CDR3 DNA: TGTGCCAGTAGTATCGGGTCTACAGATACGCAGTATTTT
J gene: TRBJ1-4; D gene: .; clone size: .; V gene: TRBV5-1; CDR3 protein: CASSSTGTMGEKLFF; CDR3 DNA: TGCGCCAGCAGCTCAACAGGGACAATGGGTGAAAAACTGTTTTTT
J gene: TRBJ2-7; D gene: TRBD1; clone size: few; V gene: TRBV4-3; CDR3 protein: CASSQDLLQGLVEQYF; CDR3 DNA: TGCGCCAGCAGCCAAGATTTGTTACAGGGGTTGGTCGAGCAGTACTTC
J gene: TRBJ2-3; D gene: TRBD2; clone size: .; V gene: TRBV6-5; CDR3 protein: CASSSLAGPLTQYF; CDR3 DNA: TGTGCCAGCAGTTCGCTAGCGGGGCCCCTCACGCAGTATTTT
J gene: TRBJ2-3; D gene: TRBD1; clone size: few; V gene: TRBV19; CDR3 protein: CASSTYRGRSDTQYF; CDR3 DNA: TGTGCCAGTAGTACGTACAGGGGGCGATCGGATACGCAGTATTTT
J gene: TRBJ2-7; D gene: .; clone size: .; V gene: TRBV11-2; CDR3 protein: CASSRLGQRSSYEQYF; CDR3 DNA: TGTGCCAGCAGCAGACTCGGACAGAGGAGCTCCTACGAGCAGTACTTC
J gene: TRBJ2-1; D gene: TRBD2; clone size: .; V gene: TRBV7-3; CDR3 protein: CASSRGLAKNNEQFF; CDR3 DNA: TGTGCCAGCAGCCGAGGACTAGCGAAAAACAATGAGCAGTTCTTC
J gene: TRBJ1-4; D gene: .; clone size: .; V gene: TRBV6-5; CDR3 protein: CASSYDGGGSNEKLFF; CDR3 DNA: TGTGCCAGCAGTTACGACGGGGGGGGGTCTAATGAAAAACTGTTTTTT
J gene: TRBJ2-3; D gene: .; clone size: .; V gene: TRBV5-1; CDR3 protein: CASRLEGASTDTQYF; CDR3 DNA: TGCGCCAGCAGATTGGAGGGGGCTAGCACAGATACGCAGTATTTT
J gene: TRBJ2-5; D gene: TRBD1; clone size: .; V gene: TRBV5-1; CDR3 protein: CASSAGQGTQETQYF; CDR3 DNA: TGCGCCAGCAGCGCCGGACAGGGGACACAAGAGACCCAGTACTTC
J gene: TRBJ1-5; D gene: .; clone size: .; V gene: TRBV28; CDR3 protein: CASSFWARGGRGNQPQHF; CDR3 DNA: TGTGCCAGCAGTTTTTGGGCCCGGGGGGGAAGGGGCAATCAGCCCCAGCATTTT
J gene: TRBJ1-6; D gene: TRBD1; clone size: .; V gene: TRBV11-2; CDR3 protein: CASSALQGAPLHF; CDR3 DNA: TGTGCCAGCAGCGCTCTCCAGGGGGCACCCCTCCACTTT
J gene: TRBJ2-1; D gene: .; clone size: .; V gene: TRBV2; CDR3 protein: CASSQGGLYNEQFF; CDR3 DNA: TGTGCCAGCTCTCAGGGGGGTCTATACAATGAGCAGTTCTTC
J gene: TRBJ2-5; D gene: TRBD2; clone size: .; V gene: TRBV19; CDR3 protein: CASTGTSKETQYF; CDR3 DNA: TGTGCCAGTACCGGGACTAGCAAAGAGACCCAGTACTTC
J gene: TRBJ1-3; D gene: .; clone size: .; V gene: TRBV7-2; CDR3 protein: CASSLVQGGFGNTIYF; CDR3 DNA: TGTGCCAGCAGCTTAGTCCAGGGTGGATTTGGAAACACCATATATTTT
J gene: TRBJ1-2; D gene: .; clone size: .; V gene: TRBV28; CDR3 protein: CASKTANNPIYGYTF; CDR3 DNA: TGTGCCAGCAAGACAGCCAATAACCCTATCTATGGCTACACCTTC
J gene: TRBJ1-1; D gene: .; clone size: .; V gene: TRBV19; CDR3 protein: CASSIAGGRAVNTEAFF; CDR3 DNA: TGTGCCAGTAGTATAGCCGGGGGACGGGCCGTGAACACTGAAGCTTTCTTT
J gene: TRBJ1-4; D gene: .; clone size: once; V gene: TRBV7-6; CDR3 protein: CASSSTGLDSTNEKLFF; CDR3 DNA: TGTGCCAGCAGCTCTACAGGGCTTGACTCAACTAATGAAAAACTGTTTTTT
J gene: TRBJ1-1; D gene: .; clone size: .; V gene: TRBV28; CDR3 protein: CASSGAARNTEAFF; CDR3 DNA: TGTGCCAGCAGTGGGGCAGCCAGGAACACTGAAGCTTTCTTT
J gene: TRBJ1-5; D gene: .; clone size: few; V gene: TRBV7-2; CDR3 protein: CASSLNSNQPQHF; CDR3 DNA: TGTGCCAGCAGCCTTAATAGCAATCAGCCCCAGCATTTT
J gene: TRBJ2-1; D gene: TRBD2; clone size: .; V gene: TRBV19; CDR3 protein: CASSIPPGASGSGNEQFF; CDR3 DNA: TGTGCCAGTAGTATCCCTCCCGGGGCTAGCGGGAGTGGGAATGAGCAGTTCTTC
J gene: TRBJ2-7; D gene: .; clone size: .; V gene: TRBV7-2; CDR3 protein: CASSLVRELGQYF; CDR3 DNA: TGTGCCAGCAGCTTAGTTCGGGAATTGGGTCAGTACTTC
J gene: TRBJ2-7; D gene: .; clone size: .; V gene: TRBV27; CDR3 protein: CASSFSRGDYEQYF; CDR3 DNA: TGTGCCAGCAGTTTTTCCAGGGGTGACTACGAGCAGTACTTC
J gene: TRBJ2-3; D gene: TRBD2; clone size: .; V gene: TRBV18; CDR3 protein: CASSIAGADTQYF; CDR3 DNA: TGTGCCAGCTCGATAGCGGGAGCAGATACGCAGTATTTT
J gene: TRBJ2-3; D gene: TRBD2; clone size: .; V gene: TRBV2; CDR3 protein: CASSPGLAGAGTDTQYF; CDR3 DNA: TGTGCCAGCAGTCCCGGACTAGCGGGGGCCGGCACAGATACGCAGTATTTT
J gene: TRBJ2-1; D gene: TRBD1; clone size: .; V gene: TRBV2; CDR3 protein: CAGSPTGGLTYNEQFF; CDR3 DNA: TGTGCCGGATCCCCGACAGGGGGCCTGACCTACAATGAGCAGTTCTTC